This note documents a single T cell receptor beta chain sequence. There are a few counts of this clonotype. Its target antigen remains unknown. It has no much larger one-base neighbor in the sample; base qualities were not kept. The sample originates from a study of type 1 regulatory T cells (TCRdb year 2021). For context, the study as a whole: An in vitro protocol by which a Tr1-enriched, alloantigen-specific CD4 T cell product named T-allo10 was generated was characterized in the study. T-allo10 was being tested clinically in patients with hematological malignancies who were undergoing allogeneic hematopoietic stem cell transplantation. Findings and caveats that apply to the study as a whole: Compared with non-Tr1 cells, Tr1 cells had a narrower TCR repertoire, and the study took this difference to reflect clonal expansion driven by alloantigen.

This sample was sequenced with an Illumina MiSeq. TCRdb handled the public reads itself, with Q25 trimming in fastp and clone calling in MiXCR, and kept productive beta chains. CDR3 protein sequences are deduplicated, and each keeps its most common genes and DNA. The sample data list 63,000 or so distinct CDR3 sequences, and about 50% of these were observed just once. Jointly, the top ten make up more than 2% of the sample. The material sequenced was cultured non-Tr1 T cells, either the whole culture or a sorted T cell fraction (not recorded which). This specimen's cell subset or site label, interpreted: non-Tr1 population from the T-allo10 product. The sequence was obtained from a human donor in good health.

The CDR3 sequence is CAIKGTGGNEQFF. The sequenced DNA is TGTGCCATCAAGGGGACAGGGGGCAATGAGCAGTTCTTC. Rearrangement joined TRBV10-3 to TRBJ2-1, with 11 bases aligning to TRBD1. Inclusive of the bounding cysteine and phenylalanine, the CDR3 is 13 residues long. Only the CDR3 portion is preserved as DNA: 39 bases, with reading frame beginning at the first base. V lost 7 bases and J lost 6 bases, and the count of bases not matched to a germline gene is 2. The germline V gene gives CDR1 as ENHRY and CDR2 as SYGVKD.